The next 7 T cell receptor beta chains were all read from a single sample in a study of blood T cell repertoires in COVID-19. TCRdb keeps only in-frame clones here, not all; method: immunoSEQ multiplex PCR. The profile covers about 150,000 clones, with about 80% appearing a single time and 7.3% taken by the ten largest. Material: PBMCs or T cells enriched from blood (not recorded which). The receptors stem from a man aged 45-60 years who had recovered from COVID-19.

This clone was detected only a few times. The chain joins TRBV3-1 (or the pseudogene TRBV3-2) to TRBJ1-3; D is unclear. Germline-derived CDR1 and CDR2 are LGHDT and YNNKEL (reference sequence). This CDR3 spans 15 amino acids. V was pared by 4 bases and J by 0 bases, with 10 bases between. The CDR3 loop reads CASSPFSLSGNTIYF. CDR3 DNA: TGTGCCAGCAGCCCCTTTTCCCTCTCTGGAAACACCATATATTTT.

This sequence joins TRBV19 and TRBJ2-7; 13 bases are a match to TRBD2. Germline V CDR1 and CDR2: LNHDA, SQIVND (reference sequence). CDR3 length equals 18 residues. J lost 0 bases, V lost 3 bases, and 8 bases had no gene match. This CDR3 reads CASSIGGTSGASSYEQYF. CDR3 nucleotides: TGTGCCAGTAGTATCGGCGGGACTAGCGGGGCCAGCTCCTACGAGCAGTACTTC. Complete variable domain (other parts from reference TRBV19 and TRBJ2-7): DGGITQSPKYLFRKEGQNVTLSCEQNLNHDAMYWYRQDPGQGLRLIYYSQIVNDFQKGDIAEGYSVSREKKESFPLTVTSAQKNPTAFYLCASSIGGTSGASSYEQYFGPGTRLTVT.

The chain is built from TRBV18 and TRBJ1-1, with 9 bases matching TRBD1. V lost 5 bases and J lost 6; bases outside the gene matches: 10. Germline lookup yields CDR1 KGHSH and CDR2 LQKENI. This CDR3 is 15 amino acids long. CDR3 region: CASSLVGQGLAEAFF. The CDR3, as DNA: TGTGCCAGCTCATTGGTTGGACAGGGGTTGGCTGAAGCTTTCTTT.

There are a few counts of this clone. This rearrangement joins TRBV11-2 to TRBJ1-3; 8 bases match TRBD1. This CDR3 comprises 15 residues. CDR1 and CDR2 from the germline V gene are SGHAT and FQNNGV. V gave up 5 bases and J gave up 4 bases; unmatched junction bases: 7. The DNA of the CDR3 is TGTGCCAGCAGCCCCGACAGGGGCGGGGGAAACACCATATATTTT. This gives the protein CASSPDRGGGNTIYF.

This chain links TRBV18 with TRBJ1-2; D is perhaps TRBD1 (5 bases). The CDR3 length is 14 residues. V shed 3 bases and J shed 0 bases, with 8 bases lying between them. Germline CDR1 KGHSH, CDR2 LQKENI. The CDR3, as DNA: TGTGCCAGCTCACCGTGGGGCACTAACTATGGCTACACCTTC. Amino acids: CASSPWGTNYGYTF.

The CDR3 sequence: CASSMGQGITGELFF. CDR3 sequence (DNA): TGTGCCAGTAGTATGGGACAGGGTATAACCGGGGAGCTGTTTTTT. The chain links TRBV19 to TRBJ2-2, with 9 bases identical to TRBD1. CDR1 LNHDA and CDR2 SQIVND come from the germline V gene (reference sequence). CDR3 length equals 15 residues. Trimming cost V 3 bases and J 5 bases; bases outside gene matches: 4.

This clone was detected a few times. V gene TRBV5-6 combines with J gene TRBJ1-6, with no clear D. The V end was cut by 0 bases, the J end by 10 bases, with 14 bases between. The CDR3 contains 15 residues. Germline CDR1 SGHDT, CDR2 YYEEEE. CDR3 amino acids: CASSLVGARGSPLHF. The CDR3 nucleotides read TGTGCCAGCAGCTTGGTCGGCGCTAGAGGATCACCCCTCCACTTT.